This TCR beta chain was obtained from a study of T cell changes during pregnancy in multiple sclerosis. Per germline, CDR1 MNHEY and CDR2 SMNVEV (reference sequence). This CDR3 spans 14 amino acids. The V end lost 5 bases, the J end lost 4 bases, and 14 bases lay between the germline ends. Libraries were prepared by immunoSEQ multiplex PCR; TCRdb keeps only in-frame clonotypes and omits some of them. The table lists 35,000 to 45,000 clones, just over 90% of them singletons, with 0.4% to 0.55% in the top ten. The source material was CD4+ T cells from peripheral blood mononuclear cells, sampled in the first trimester of pregnancy. The TCR originated in a female donor in good health, enrolled as a control in a pregnancy study. The chain recombines TRBV27 with TRBJ2-5; D is perhaps TRBD1 (5 bases). CDR3 residues: CASSTSRVTETQYF. CDR3 nucleotides: TGTGCCAGCAGTACCTCCAGGGTTACAGAGACCCAGTACTTC.